This T cell receptor beta chain was found in a study of blood T cells in healthy people across ages. The use of a sample-barcoded 5' primer and a J-beta primer mix characterized a second PCR of about 7 to 12 cycles. From the 5' RACE reads, TCRdb called clonotypes with MiXCR, one entry per CDR3 protein. Of around 990,000 distinct CDR3 sequences in the sample, roughly two fifths were seen once. The CDR3 is 16 amino acids. The junction had 3 bases not matched to a gene; V was cut back by 2 bases and J by 0 bases. Germline lookup yields CDR1 SGHTA and CDR2 FQGNSA. The table lists this clonotype with many counts.

Sequencing was performed on blood. The origin of this receptor is a man aged 18 to 30 in good health. The chain employs TRBV7-2 and TRBJ2-4, with TRBD1 matching 8 bases. The CDR3 sequence: CASSLTTGVAKNIQYF. CDR3 bases: TGTGCCAGCAGCTTAACGACAGGGGTAGCCAAAAACATTCAGTACTTC.